The 22 T cell receptor beta chains in this list originate from one sample, sequenced in a study of T-cell reconstitution after alpha-beta-depleted transplantation in children. The authors prepared the TCRbeta library with unique molecular identifiers. TCRdb redid the calling of the PCR reads with MiXCR, one entry per CDR3 protein. The sample has fewer than 400,000 distinct CDR3 sequences; over 20% are singletons. The sample in question was PBMCs from the stem cell graft donor, obtained from the stem cell graft. Receptors originate from a human donor who donated a stem cell graft to a child with acute myeloid leukemia.

This clonotype was seen just once. The rearrangement links TRBV7-9 to TRBJ2-1; 8 bases align to TRBD2. Losses at the gene ends were 6 bases for V and 3 bases for J; bases not matched to a gene: 13. CDR3 size: 17 residues. Germline V lookup: CDR1 SEHNR, CDR2 FQNEAQ (reference sequence). The CDR3 spells CASSRKLAGGLYNEQFF. In DNA, the CDR3 is TGTGCCAGCAGTCGGAAGTTGGCGGGAGGCCTCTACAATGAGCAGTTCTTC.

This clonotype showed up just a few times. The chain is built from TRBV12-3 or TRBV12-4 and TRBJ2-5; a weak D match, TRBD1 (5 bases). This CDR3 spans 14 amino acids. V shed 7 bases and J shed 1 base, with 13 bases lying between them. CDR3 in amino acids: CASIMTDRQETQYF. Here the CDR3 DNA reads TGTGCCAGCATTATGACAGACCGCCAAGAGACCCAGTACTTC.

The rearrangement uses TRBV7-9 and TRBJ2-7, with TRBD1 matching 9 bases. After removal of 5 bases from V and 5 bases from J, the junction contained 10 bases not matched to a gene. The CDR3 consists of 15 residues. The germline CDR1 and CDR2 sequences are SEHNR and FQNEAQ (reference sequence). CDR3 DNA: TGTGCCAGCAGCCCGACCGGGACAGGGCTCGACGAGCAGTACTTC. The encoded protein is CASSPTGTGLDEQYF.

J is TRBJ2-1 and V is TRBV29-1, with 7 bases aligning to TRBD2. With 5 bases clipped from V and 3 bases from J, the junction kept 7 bases outside the gene matches. CDR1 is SQVTM, CDR2 ANQGSEA, per germline. The CDR3 runs 14 residues. CDR3 amino acids: CSVNFGGSYNEQFF. Written as DNA, the CDR3 is TGCAGCGTTAATTTTGGCGGGAGCTACAATGAGCAGTTCTTC.

This clonotype was seen only a few times. The genes are TRBV7-2 and TRBJ2-4; tentative D call: TRBD1 (6 bases). Germline loops: CDR1 SGHTA, CDR2 FQGNSA. Trimming removed 4 bases at V and 0 bases at J, with 16 bases between. The CDR3 spans 17 residues. Here the CDR3 reads CASSYRTAFLAKNIQYF. CDR3 bases: TGTGCCAGCAGCTACCGGACAGCTTTTTTAGCCAAAAACATTCAGTACTTC. The whole variable domain, filled in from reference TRBV7-2 and TRBJ2-4, reads GAGVSQSPSNKVTEKGKDVELRCDPISGHTALYWYRQSLGQGLEFLIYFQGNSAPDKSGLPSDRFSAERTGGSVSTLTIQRTQQEDSAVYLCASSYRTAFLAKNIQYFGAGTRLSVL.

The V call is TRBV20-1, the J call TRBJ1-2; maybe TRBD1 (5 bases). Germline CDR1 and CDR2: DFQATT and SNEGSKA (reference sequence). Deletions cut 5 bases from V and 7 bases from J, with 17 bases between. This CDR3 is built from 13 residues. In nucleotides, the CDR3 is TGCAGTGCTCCTAGGGTGGCAGGGTTTGGCTACACCTTC. Encoded protein: CSAPRVAGFGYTF.

This chain links TRBV25-1 with TRBJ2-5, with TRBD2 matching over 7 bases. Germline CDR1 reads MGHDK; CDR2 reads SYGVNS. This CDR3 has 18 residues. V gave up 3 bases and J gave up 2 bases; unmatched junction bases: 15. The CDR3 region has the DNA TGTGCCAGCAGTGAGCCGGGGGGACCCAAGGGAGGACAAGAGACCCAGTACTTC. Translation gives CASSEPGGPKGGQETQYF.

V gene TRBV5-1 combines with J gene TRBJ2-3; D possibly corresponds to TRBD2 (5 bases). Trimming stripped 2 bases from V and 5 bases from J, with 12 bases between. The germline V gene encodes CDR1 SGHRS and CDR2 YFSETQ. This CDR3 comprises 14 residues. In DNA, the CDR3 is TGCGCCAGCAGCTTCGCTCAGCGGATAGATACGCAGTATTTT. It codes for CASSFAQRIDTQYF.

The chain has TRBV27 and TRBJ1-1; D is perhaps TRBD1 (5 bases). Between the trimmed V and J ends, which lost 6 bases and 0 bases, there was a span of 8 bases. The V gene's germline CDR1 is MNHEY and CDR2 SMNVEV (reference sequence). The CDR3 length is 13 residues. As DNA, the CDR3 is TGTGCCAGCAGATACAGGATGAACACTGAAGCTTTCTTT. It specifies CASRYRMNTEAFF.

This chain's CDR3 is CASSGTSGSNEQYF. The CDR3 coding sequence is TGTGCCAGCAGCGGGACTAGCGGGAGCAACGAGCAGTACTTC. The rearrangement joins TRBV9 to TRBJ2-7, with 13 bases lining up with TRBD2. The CDR3 has 14 residues. Germline assignment: CDR1 SGDLS and CDR2 YYNGEE. V dropped 3 bases and J dropped 5; count of bases not matched to a gene: 2.

This clonotype was observed a handful of times. The rearrangement links TRBV20-1 to TRBJ2-7, with D possibly being TRBD2 (6 bases). In germline, CDR1 is DFQATT, CDR2 SNEGSKA (reference sequence). The germline V and J ends were trimmed by 2 bases and 0 bases, with 17 bases remaining between them. CDR3 length: 16 amino acids. CDR3 nucleotides: TGCAGTGCTAGAAACCCTCTCGGGGGTCACTCCTACGAGCAGTACTTC. Translated, it gives CSARNPLGGHSYEQYF.

This clonotype came up many times. V is TRBV29-1 and J is TRBJ2-3, with 7 bases fitting TRBD2. J lost 0 bases, V lost 0 bases, and 6 bases had no gene match. The V gene's germline CDR1 is SQVTM and CDR2 ANQGSEA. This CDR3 region has 16 residues. The DNA of the CDR3 is TGCAGCGTTGAAGATCGGGCGGGAGTCAGCACAGATACGCAGTATTTT. Residues: CSVEDRAGVSTDTQYF.

The CDR3, as DNA: TGTGCCAGCAGCCGTCTCCCCGGCAGAACCTCCTACGAGCAGTACTTC. It specifies CASSRLPGRTSYEQYF. The rearrangement joins TRBV27 to TRBJ2-7, with D unresolved. The ends were cut back, 6 bases at V and 0 bases at J, with 18 bases in the middle. Germline V gene data show CDR1 as MNHEY and CDR2 as SMNVEV (reference sequence). This CDR3 comprises 16 residues.

The J gene is TRBJ2-1, the V gene TRBV6-1; the D is unclear. CDR1 MNHNS and CDR2 SASEGT come from the germline V gene. V dropped 8 bases and J dropped 2 bases, with 10 bases sitting between them. The CDR3 totals 13 residues. This chain's CDR3 is CASLGVPYNEQFF. DNA for the CDR3: TGTGCCAGCTTGGGCGTTCCCTACAATGAGCAGTTCTTC.

This chain links TRBV29-1 with TRBJ2-1; D is unclear. Per germline, CDR1 SQVTM and CDR2 ANQGSEA. Trimming removed 2 bases at V and 3 bases at J, with 11 bases between. The CDR3 spans 14 residues. The CDR3 sequence is CSVENRKNYNEQFF. The CDR3 DNA reads TGCAGCGTTGAAAATAGGAAGAACTACAATGAGCAGTTCTTC.

This clonotype has more than one count but fewer than ten. This chain links TRBV29-1 with TRBJ2-6; D is unclear. Germline V CDR1 and CDR2: SQVTM, ANQGSEA. The CDR3 runs 15 residues. V was clipped by 5 bases and J by 1 base, with 12 bases between them. The CDR3 is CSVLDMSSGANVLTF. The CDR3 nucleotides are TGCAGCGTTCTCGACATGTCTTCTGGGGCCAACGTCCTGACTTTC.

This clonotype turned up a few times. The J gene is TRBJ2-3, the V gene TRBV20-1; D call uncertain. V lost 8 bases and J lost 0, with 9 bases in between. CDR1 and CDR2 from the germline V gene are DFQATT and SNEGSKA (reference sequence). CDR3 length: 12 amino acids. The CDR3 region is CSIYTSTDTQYF. In DNA form, the CDR3 reads TGCAGTATCTATACTAGCACAGATACGCAGTATTTT.

As concerns this clonotype: Sequence at one end of the junction differs from germline and may be a read error. The chain joins TRBV20-1 to TRBJ2-7; 11 bases are shared with TRBD1. Germline CDR1 reads DFQATT; CDR2 reads SNEGSKA (reference sequence). The CDR3 consists of 13 residues. The CDR3 protein is CSGRTGGSYEEYF. CDR3 DNA: TGCAGTGGCAGGACAGGGGGCTCCTACGAGGAGTACTTC.

This clonotype was seen repeatedly, ten times or more. The chain recombines TRBV20-1 with TRBJ2-1; tentatively, D is TRBD1 (6 bases). In germline, CDR1 is DFQATT, CDR2 SNEGSKA (reference sequence). V gave up 5 bases and J gave up 0 bases, with 14 bases separating them. The length of the CDR3 is 15 residues. The CDR3 loop is CSARDILSSYNEQFF. The CDR3 DNA reads as TGCAGTGCTCGGGACATCCTAAGCTCCTACAATGAGCAGTTCTTC.

This clonotype has at least ten counts. The chain combines TRBV29-1 with TRBJ2-2; 8 nucleotides match TRBD2. V gave up 7 bases and J gave up 0 bases; unmatched junction bases: 1. The CDR3 contains 13 residues. The germline V gene has CDR1 SQVTM and CDR2 ANQGSEA. CDR3 in amino acids: CSGSGTNTGELFF. The CDR3 DNA sequence: TGCAGCGGTAGCGGGACGAACACCGGGGAGCTGTTTTTT.

There are many counts of this clonotype. The chain combines TRBV7-8 with TRBJ2-7, with D possibly being TRBD2 (6 bases). Deletions cut 5 bases from V and 2 bases from J, with 13 bases between. The CDR3 is made up of 14 amino acids. Germline CDR1 and CDR2: SGHVS and FQNEAQ. CDR3 coding DNA: TGTGCCAGCAGCCACCGGGACTCAGCCTACGAGCAGTACTTC. Encoded protein: CASSHRDSAYEQYF.

This clonotype turned up a few times. This chain joins TRBV19 and TRBJ2-1, with 7 bases lining up with TRBD2. The J segment lost 2 bases and the V segment lost 6 bases, leaving 13 bases of the junction unmatched. CDR3 size: 17 residues. Per germline, CDR1 LNHDA and CDR2 SQIVND (reference sequence). Here the CDR3 reads CASRTTRRSGTYNEQFF. CDR3 in DNA: TGTGCCAGTAGAACTACTCGGCGCAGCGGGACCTACAATGAGCAGTTCTTC.